This T cell receptor (delta chain) was retrieved from a study of Vδ1+ human thymocytes. Study-level findings and limits: Highly polyclonal TRG and TRD repertoires with Gaussian CDR3 length distributions appeared in thymus.

Comments on this clone: What it recognizes is unknown.

The template was reverse-transcribed extracted RNA. Pooled V-gene forward primers with one constant-region reverse primer generated the CDR3 amplicons by multiplex PCR. TCRdb reanalyzed the multiplex PCR reads using CATT. The table has under 85,000 delta-chain clones, about 35% seen once. The V and J ends lost 2 bases and 0 bases, in that order; junction bases with no gene match: 8. CDR1 and CDR2 from the germline V gene are TSWWSYY and QGS. The CDR3 covers 17 residues. The clonotype comes from a boy younger than two who had congenital heart surgery. Sequenced input: Vdelta1+ gamma-delta thymocytes from the thymus. This sample's subset: FACS-sorted CD3+ TCRalphabeta- TCRVdelta1+ TCRVdelta2- thymocytes. The rearrangement joins TRDV1 to TRDJ1; 8 nucleotides agree with TRDD3. CDR3 DNA: TGTGCTCTTGGGGAAGGGGGAATTGGGGGATACACCGATAAACTCATCTTT. It yields the protein CALGEGGIGGYTDKLIF.